A single sample is the source of the 2 T cell receptor beta chains below, sequenced in a study of cytomegalovirus exposure and HLA in healthy donors. The PCR employed 60 Vbeta primers together with 13 Jbeta primers. The table came from immunoSEQ multiplex PCR; TCRdb's copy has only in-frame clones and leaves some out. The sample lists fewer than 180,000 clones, 79% occurring once. Specimen: PBMCs. These receptor sequences come from a man in his forties or fifties in good health and CMV-seropositive.

A few counts support this clone. This chain uses TRBV5-1 with TRBJ2-7, with 9 positions matching TRBD2. V gave up 4 bases and J gave up 2 bases; unmatched junction bases: 7. This CDR3 region has 15 residues. The V gene's germline CDR1 is SGHRS and CDR2 YFSETQ. The chain's CDR3 is CASSQNSGGPYEQYF. The CDR3 bases are TGCGCCAGCAGCCAGAATAGCGGGGGACCCTACGAGCAGTACTTC.

This chain joins TRBV7-8 and TRBJ1-3; no clear D. Looked up from germline, CDR1 is SGHVS and CDR2 is FQNEAQ. V was pared by 4 bases and J by 1 base, with 14 bases between. This CDR3 has 16 residues. CDR3 loop: CASSWALAGSGNTIYF. The CDR3 DNA follows: TGTGCCAGCAGCTGGGCACTAGCAGGTTCTGGAAACACCATATATTTT. The variable domain in full, completed from reference TRBV7-8 and TRBJ1-3, reads GAGVSQSPRYKVAKRGQDVALRCDPISGHVSLFWYQQALGQGPEFLTYFQNEAQLDKSGLPSDRFFAERPEGSVSTLKIQRTQQEDSAVYLCASSWALAGSGNTIYFGEGSWLTVV.